What follows are 26 T cell receptor beta chains derived from one specimen sequenced in a study of Ad26.COV2.S vaccination and SARS-CoV-2 variants. As for treatment: roughly 19 received Ad26.COV2.S at low or high dose, single or two shots; about 5 received placebo; per-sample allocation not given. Collection of samples fell on day 63 after the first vaccine or placebo injection. Libraries were prepared by immunoSEQ multiplex PCR; TCRdb keeps only in-frame clonotypes and omits some of them. In the table there are around 310,000 clones, roughly 90% of which are singletons. The material was peripheral blood, obtained in a trial of Ad26.COV2.S vaccine versus placebo. The source is a person aged 18-60 years who received the Ad26.COV2.S COVID-19 vaccine or a placebo.

This clone was seen once. The gene calls are TRBV6-6 and TRBJ2-1, with D perhaps matching TRBD2 (6 bases). CDR1 and CDR2 from the germline V gene are MNHNY and SVGAGI (reference sequence). The CDR3 covers 18 residues. V dropped 5 bases and J dropped 2 bases, with 22 bases sitting between them. Here the CDR3 reads CASSRTWGVAAAYNEQFF. CDR3 nucleotide sequence: TGTGCCAGCAGTCGTACCTGGGGGGTAGCGGCGGCCTACAATGAGCAGTTCTTC.

The V gene is TRBV18, the J gene TRBJ2-7; tentatively, D is TRBD2 (6 bases). Germline CDR1 is KGHSH and CDR2 is LQKENI. The CDR3 contains 14 residues. The ends were cut back, 2 bases at V and 0 bases at J, with 8 bases in the middle. CDR3 residues: CASSPGTGSYEQYV. The CDR3 nucleotides are TGTGCCAGCTCACCAGGGACTGGCTCCTACGAGCAGTACGTC.

Notes on this clone: Other DNA sequences of this sample code for an identical CDR3. The chain combines TRBV7-2 with TRBJ2-5; D perhaps matches TRBD2 (6 bases). This CDR3 spans 14 amino acids. Germline CDR1 is SGHTA and CDR2 is FQGNSA. V was shortened by 3 bases and J by 4 bases, with 12 bases between the two germline ends. CDR3 in amino acids: CASSLSGGAETQYF. The DNA for the CDR3 is TGTGCCAGCAGCTTGAGTGGAGGGGCAGAGACCCAGTACTTC.

The chain carries TRBV11-3 and TRBJ2-3; D may correspond to TRBD1 or TRBD2 (6 bases each). V lost 7 bases to trimming and J lost 0 bases, with 11 bases between them. The CDR3 spans 14 residues. From germline, CDR1 is SGHNT and CDR2 YENEEA. The CDR3 DNA reads as TGTGCCAGCACCGAAGGGGGGAGCACAGATACGCAGTATTTT. Encoded protein: CASTEGGSTDTQYF.

The chain recombines TRBV29-1 with TRBJ1-2; D gene uncertain. The CDR3 runs 13 residues. Trimming took off 4 bases at V and 4 bases at J, with 13 bases between the two ends. Germline CDR1 is SQVTM and CDR2 is ANQGSEA. CDR3 residues: CSVVPYWGYGYTF. CDR3 bases: TGCAGCGTTGTCCCATACTGGGGCTATGGCTACACCTTC. Complete variable domain (other parts from reference TRBV29-1 and TRBJ1-2): SAVISQKPSRDICQRGTSLTIQCQVDSQVTMMFWYRQQPGQSLTLIATANQGSEATYESGFVIDKFPISRPNLTFSTLTVSNMSPEDSSIYLCSVVPYWGYGYTFGSGTRLTVV.

The table lists this clone with a count of one. V is TRBV23-1 and J is TRBJ1-1; D unresolved. TRBV23-1 is an ORF, and what it does is uncertain. This CDR3 has 15 residues. With 5 bases removed from V and 5 bases from J, the gap between germline ends came to 18 bases. The CDR3 reads CASSSRTCCGTEAFF. The CDR3 nucleotides read TGCGCCAGCAGTTCCCGGACGTGCTGTGGGACTGAAGCTTTCTTT.

V usage is TRBV9 and J usage is TRBJ2-5, with D tentatively TRBD2 (7 bases). CDR3 length: 14 amino acids. Germline V gene data show CDR1 as SGDLS and CDR2 as YYNGEE. V dropped 4 bases and J dropped 6 bases, with 16 bases sitting between them. The CDR3 region is CASSSGGLAQTQYF. The CDR3 DNA is TGTGCCAGCAGCTCCGGGGGGCTAGCGCAGACCCAGTACTTC.

The CDR3 here is CASSLTSGYSTDTQYF. The CDR3 nucleotides are TGCGCCAGCAGCTTAACTAGCGGGTATAGCACAGATACGCAGTATTTT. The rearrangement joins TRBV5-1 to TRBJ2-3; 9 bases fit TRBD2. Trimming cost V 2 bases and J 0 bases; bases outside gene matches: 4. The CDR3 sequence is 16 residues long. The germline CDR1 and CDR2 sequences are SGHRS and YFSETQ.

The CDR3, as DNA: TGTGCCAGCAGCCCTGATAGATCCGGGACAGGGGTCAATGGCTACACCTTC. Translation: CASSPDRSGTGVNGYTF. The chain has TRBV16 and TRBJ1-2; 10 bases match TRBD1. J lost 6 bases, V lost 4 bases, and 14 bases had no gene match. CDR3 length: 17 amino acids. Germline V gene data show CDR1 as KGHSY and CDR2 as FQNENV.

With regard to this clone: One end of the junction varies from germline; a read error may be responsible. V gene TRBV11-3 combines with J gene TRBJ2-2; weak D call: TRBD1 (5 bases). This CDR3 is 16 amino acids long. Germline loops: CDR1 SGHNT, CDR2 YENEEA. DNA of the CDR3: TGTGCCAGCAGCCTAGAAGGGGTTCTCGGGCCCGGGGAGCTGTTTTTT. Protein product: CASSLEGVLGPGELFF.

The J gene is TRBJ2-7, the V gene TRBV10-3, with 7 nucleotides matching TRBD2. CDR1 is ENHRY and CDR2 is SYGVKD in the germline V gene. The V segment lost 8 bases and the J segment 5 bases; nucleotides outside the gene matches: 12. CDR3 length: 14 amino acids. CDR3 DNA sequence: TGTGCCATCTGGGGGGGGAACCGGGGCCACGAGCAGTACGTC. This codes for CAIWGGNRGHEQYV.

This chain uses TRBV18 with TRBJ1-1; D call uncertain. Germline V gene data show CDR1 as KGHSH and CDR2 as LQKENI. The CDR3 runs to 14 residues. CDR3 DNA: TGTGTCGCCTCGAAGTTTTTGATGAACACTGAAGCTTTCTTT. Protein: CVASKFLMNTEAFF.

V gene TRBV7-9 combines with J gene TRBJ1-2; unclear D gene. Per the germline V gene, CDR1 is SEHNR and CDR2 is FQNEAQ (reference sequence). This CDR3 is 14 amino acids long. Trimming took 5 bases from V and 4 from J, leaving 14 bases between them. CDR3 in DNA: TGTGCCAGCAGCCCTATCTTCGGTGTCTATGGCTACACCTTC. This encodes CASSPIFGVYGYTF.

The chain recombines TRBV6-5 with TRBJ1-2; 9 bases are shared with TRBD1. The CDR3 loop spans 14 amino acids. After removal of 0 bases from V and 4 bases from J, the junction contained 0 bases not matched to a gene. From germline, CDR1 is MNHEY and CDR2 SVGAGI. The CDR3 DNA is TGTGCCAGCAGTTACTCGACAGGGGGCTATGGCTACACCTTC. Its protein product is CASSYSTGGYGYTF.

The chain combines TRBV7-9 with TRBJ2-7; D possibly corresponds to TRBD1 (5 bases). This CDR3 has 14 amino acids. From germline, CDR1 is SEHNR and CDR2 FQNEAQ (reference sequence). The V gene lost 5 bases and the J gene lost 1 base, with 12 bases spanning the gap. CDR3 amino acids: CASSPVGPSYEQYF. DNA for the CDR3: TGTGCCAGCAGCCCCGTGGGGCCATCCTACGAGCAGTACTTC.

V usage is TRBV6-5 and J usage is TRBJ2-3; D is ambiguous. There are 12 residues in the CDR3. Germline V gene sequence: CDR1 MNHEY, CDR2 SVGAGI. V lost 6 bases and J lost 6, with 10 bases in between. The DNA for the CDR3 is TGTGCCAGCAGCCTAAGTGGGGATACGCAGTATTTT. This sequence encodes CASSLSGDTQYF.

This rearrangement joins TRBV5-1 to TRBJ2-1; 12 nucleotides line up with TRBD1. The V gene's germline CDR1 is SGHRS and CDR2 YFSETQ. V shed 2 bases and J 7 bases; nucleotides not matched to a gene: 7. The CDR3 is made up of 16 amino acids. CDR3 in amino acids: CASSLMVGQGANEQFF. CDR3 DNA: TGCGCCAGCAGCTTAATGGTGGGACAGGGGGCAAATGAGCAGTTCTTC. Based on the CDR3 plus reference TRBV5-1 and TRBJ2-1, the full variable domain is KAGVTQTPRYLIKTRGQQVTLSCSPISGHRSVSWYQQTPGQGLQFLFEYFSETQRNKGNFPGRFSGRQFSNSRSEMNVSTLELGDSALYLCASSLMVGQGANEQFFGPGTRLTVL.

J is TRBJ1-2 and V is TRBV19; possible D gene TRBD1, 6 bases. Trimming stripped 5 bases from V and 6 bases from J, with 16 bases between. The CDR3 runs 14 residues. Germline lookup yields CDR1 LNHDA and CDR2 SQIVND (reference sequence). Here the CDR3 reads CASSLWRGNNGYTF. The CDR3 DNA is TGTGCCAGTAGTCTCTGGAGGGGGAACAATGGCTACACCTTC. Full variable domain (outside the CDR3, taken from reference TRBV19 and TRBJ1-2): DGGITQSPKYLFRKEGQNVTLSCEQNLNHDAMYWYRQDPGQGLRLIYYSQIVNDFQKGDIAEGYSVSREKKESFPLTVTSAQKNPTAFYLCASSLWRGNNGYTFGSGTRLTVV.

This clone was observed a single time. V is TRBV7-2 and J is TRBJ1-1; a possible D gene is TRBD1 (5 bases). Per germline, CDR1 SGHTA and CDR2 FQGNSA. The CDR3 covers 15 residues. V lost 1 base, J lost 5 bases, and 14 bases lay in between. This CDR3 is CASSLVGGSETEAFF. The CDR3 nucleotides read TGTGCCAGCAGCTTAGTCGGGGGGTCAGAAACTGAAGCTTTCTTT.

This chain joins TRBV7-2 and TRBJ1-1; no reliable D call. Germline CDR1 is SGHTA and CDR2 is FQGNSA. This CDR3 contains 18 residues. V gave up 5 bases and J gave up 0 bases, with 22 bases separating them. The CDR3 reads CASSPRPMPPFMNTEAFF. DNA for the CDR3: TGTGCCAGCAGCCCCAGGCCAATGCCCCCGTTTATGAACACTGAAGCTTTCTTT.

Here the CDR3 reads CASSLRESEKLFF. For the CDR3, the DNA is TGTGCCAGCAGCTTAAGGGAGAGTGAAAAACTGTTTTTT. The chain couples TRBV7-2 to TRBJ1-4; D unclear. V lost 2 bases to trimming and J lost 7 bases, with 8 bases between them. CDR3 length: 13 amino acids. CDR1 is SGHTA, CDR2 FQGNSA, per germline. The variable domain in full, with the rest retrieved from reference TRBV7-2 and TRBJ1-4, is GAGVSQSPSNKVTEKGKDVELRCDPISGHTALYWYRQSLGQGLEFLIYFQGNSAPDKSGLPSDRFSAERTGGSVSTLTIQRTQQEDSAVYLCASSLRESEKLFFGSGTQLSVL.

The chain links TRBV7-9 to TRBJ2-5; 7 nucleotides align to TRBD2. CDR3 length: 14 residues. Germline CDR1 SEHNR, CDR2 FQNEAQ (reference sequence). Trimming at V came to 5 bases and at J to 4 bases, leaving 7 bases not matched to a gene. The CDR3 sequence: CASSRAGAGETQYF. The CDR3 region has the DNA TGTGCCAGCAGCCGGGCGGGAGCGGGAGAGACCCAGTACTTC. Complete variable domain (other parts from reference TRBV7-9 and TRBJ2-5): DTGVSQNPRHKITKRGQNVTFRCDPISEHNRLYWYRQTLGQGPEFLTYFQNEAQLEKSRLLSDRFSAERPKGSFSTLEIQRTEQGDSAMYLCASSRAGAGETQYFGPGTRLLVL.

The rearrangement links TRBV18 to TRBJ2-1; D is ambiguous. Looked up from germline, CDR1 is KGHSH and CDR2 is LQKENI. CDR3 length: 12 amino acids. V gave up 1 base and J gave up 6 bases, with 4 bases separating them. The CDR3 nucleotides read TGTGCCAGCTCACCACTTAGCAATGAGCAGTTCTTC. Protein sequence: CASSPLSNEQFF.

This chain uses TRBV7-3 with TRBJ2-5; 8 nucleotides agree with TRBD1. The germline V gene has CDR1 SGHTA and CDR2 FQGTGA. J gave up 4 bases and V 5 bases, and 3 bases lay outside the gene matches. The CDR3 is made up of 13 amino acids. CDR3 bases: TGTGCCAGCAGCCGAGGACAGGGAGAGACCCAGTACTTC. It is translated as CASSRGQGETQYF.

This chain connects TRBV7-2 to TRBJ2-5, with D perhaps TRBD2 (5 bases). Between the trimmed V and J ends, which lost 5 bases and 1 base, there was a span of 8 bases. The germline CDR1 and CDR2 sequences are SGHTA and FQGNSA. The CDR3 is 13 amino acids. The CDR3 loop is CASSGGFQETQYF. CDR3 DNA: TGTGCCAGCAGCGGAGGCTTCCAAGAGACCCAGTACTTC.

The gene calls are TRBV11-2 and TRBJ2-1; TRBD2 matches at 15 bases. Germline CDR1 reads SGHAT; CDR2 reads FQNNGV. J gave up 3 bases and V 5 bases, and 11 bases lay outside the gene matches. This CDR3 comprises 19 residues. The CDR3 sequence: CASSRRSGTSGGNYNEQFF. The CDR3 DNA reads as TGTGCCAGCAGCCGACGATCCGGGACTAGCGGGGGGAACTACAATGAGCAGTTCTTC.